Sequencing of this T cell receptor (beta chain) was carried out in a study of post-analysis software for immune sequencing data. At the level of the study: Patients with relapsing-remitting, secondary progressive and progressive-relapsing multiple sclerosis courses were all represented. Whole-study findings and limits: Patients showed TRBV5-6, TRBV5-1 and TRBV20-1 among roughly five TRBV segments more frequent than in controls. Same-batch preparations were strongly co-clustered by F measure. The normalized Chao1 diversity of multiple sclerosis patients was significantly lower than that of controls.

Turning to this clonotype: Its antigen is undetermined.

V was clipped by 7 bases and J by 0 bases, with 12 bases between them. CDR3 size: 15 residues. Germline CDR1 MNHNY, CDR2 SVGAGI (reference sequence). Carried by the TCR beta cDNA libraries were unique molecular identifiers. Each sample of roughly 0.85 to 11 million input T cells yielded roughly 500,000 cDNA molecules, so each molecule approximated one T cell. TCRdb recomputed calls from the PCR reads with MiXCR, one row per CDR3 protein. The table shows roughly 600,000 distinct CDR3 sequences, with roughly 46% occurring only once. The TCR sequence derives from a girl aged 10 to 17 with multiple sclerosis. This rearrangement joins TRBV6-6 to TRBJ1-4; tentatively, D is TRBD1 (5 bases). Sequenced: blood. The CDR3, as DNA: TGTGCCAGCACCGAGGGGAGAGCAACTAATGAAAAACTGTTTTTT. Its translation: CASTEGRATNEKLFF.